These T cell receptor beta chains were read from a single sample in a study of cytomegalovirus exposure and HLA in healthy donors. The table came from immunoSEQ multiplex PCR; TCRdb's copy has only in-frame clones and leaves some out. The sample yields about 94,000 clones, around three fifths seen once. The sequencing input was PBMCs. These receptors were collected from a man between 25 and 39 years old in good health and CMV-seronegative. Each CDR3 is given with its conserved first and last residue. Each record gives: D gene, clone size, J gene, V gene, CDR3 DNA, CDR3 protein. D genes are given only for firm matches. The listing skips clone size in some rows; elsewhere it reads once, few, many or a size class.

TRBD2	-	TRBJ2-3	TRBV29-1	TGCAGCGTTTCCGGACTAGCGGGAGAGACGATTAAGCAGTATTTT	CSVSGLAGETIKQYF
TRBD1	few	TRBJ1-3	TRBV7-3	TGTGCCAGCAGCAAGACAGGGGACCCCAGCTCTGGAAACACCATATATTTT	CASSKTGDPSSGNTIYF
-	-	TRBJ1-3	TRBV6-1	TGTGCCAGCAGGAGCAGAGGACAGTCTGGAAACACCATATATTTT	CASRSRGQSGNTIYF
-	-	TRBJ2-7	TRBV10-2	TGCGCCAGCAGTGGAATCAACAATTCCTACGAGCAGTACTTC	CASSGINNSYEQYF
TRBD1	-	TRBJ2-7	TRBV7-7	TGTGCTAGCAGCCGGGGACAGGGGTTCTACGAGCAGTACTTC	CASSRGQGFYEQYF
-	-	TRBJ1-6	TRBV9	TGTGCCAGCAGCACCACGGACGGGGAAAATTCACCCCTCCACTTT	CASSTTDGENSPLHF
TRBD2	-	TRBJ2-1	TRBV9	TGTGCCAGCAGCGCCCCCAAGGGCGGGGGGCCGAATTACAATGAGCAGTTCTTC	CASSAPKGGGPNYNEQFF
TRBD1	-	TRBJ1-1	TRBV5-1	TGCGCCAGCAGCTTGGACAGGGGTAACACTGAAGCTTTCTTT	CASSLDRGNTEAFF
-	-	TRBJ2-7	TRBV5-4	TGTGCCAGCAGCTTGGCAGGGGATTTCGAGCAGTACTTC	CASSLAGDFEQYF
-	-	TRBJ1-5	TRBV27	TGTGCCAGCAGTCTCAGGGGAACGAGCAATCAGCCCCAGCATTTT	CASSLRGTSNQPQHF
TRBD1	few	TRBJ2-7	TRBV5-4	TGTGCCAGCAGGACGGACAGGGGGACCTACGAGCAGTACTTC	CASRTDRGTYEQYF
TRBD1	-	TRBJ1-2	TRBV2	TGTGCCAGCAGTGGACGGACAGGCCTTTGGTATGGCTACACCTTC	CASSGRTGLWYGYTF
TRBD2	-	TRBJ2-5	TRBV5-1	TGCGCCAGCAGCTCGGGACTAGCGGGAGGATTCGTAAATCTGTACCAAGAGACCCAGTACTTC	CASSSGLAGGFVNLYQETQYF
TRBD2	-	TRBJ2-3	TRBV6-1	TGTGCCATCCAGCGGGAGGGCCTCGCAGATACGCAGTATTTT	CAIQREGLADTQYF
-	-	TRBJ1-5	TRBV15	TGTGCCACCAGCAGAGGAGGTCAGATAAATCAGCCCCGGCATTTT	CATSRGGQINQPRHF
TRBD1	few	TRBJ1-5	TRBV7-6	TGTGCCAGCAGCCCAGGGCTACAGGGGCCCCATCAGCCCCAGCATTTT	CASSPGLQGPHQPQHF
-	few	TRBJ2-7	TRBV4-1	TGCGCCAGCAGCCAAGATTATGGGACACTATACTACGAGCAGTACTTC	CASSQDYGTLYYEQYF
-	few	TRBJ2-2	TRBV2	TGTGCCAGCAGTCGTGACAGGAACACCGGGGAGCTGTTTTTT	CASSRDRNTGELFF
-	-	TRBJ1-2	TRBV7-9	TGTGCCAGCAGCTTGGGTACAGTGGACTTCTATGGCTACACCTTC	CASSLGTVDFYGYTF
-	once	TRBJ2-7	TRBV12-5	TGTGCTAGTGGTCCGGGGGACGGATTCACCTACGAGCAGTACTTC	CASGPGDGFTYEQYF
-	-	TRBJ2-1	TRBV19	TGTGCCACCCTTTGGACCGGGGGTACCTACAATGAGCAGTTCTTC	CATLWTGGTYNEQFF
-	-	TRBJ2-1	TRBV28	TGTGCCAGCAGCTTGGGGGGATATGAGCAGTTCTTC	CASSLGGYEQFF
TRBD2	few	TRBJ2-7	TRBV6-1	TGTGCCAGCGCCACCGGGACTAGCTCCTACGAGCAGTACTTC	CASATGTSSYEQYF
-	-	TRBJ2-7	TRBV7-9	TGTGCCAGCAGCTTAGCATCTTCCTACGAGCAGTACTTC	CASSLASSYEQYF
TRBD1	few	TRBJ2-7	TRBV4-1	TGCGCCAGCAGCTATCCGGGACAGGGTAAAGGGGAGCAGTACTTC	CASSYPGQGKGEQYF
-	-	TRBJ1-2	TRBV7-9	TGTGCCAGCAGCTTAGCGCAGGGGTATGGCTACACCTTC	CASSLAQGYGYTF
-	few	TRBJ2-3	TRBV12-5	TGTGCTAGTGCCCTGGGGGGTGGGATCACAGATACGCAGTATTTT	CASALGGGITDTQYF
-	once	TRBJ1-2	TRBV6-6	TGTGCCAGCAGTTTTTTAGTCTCCGGGAACTATGGCTACACCTTC	CASSFLVSGNYGYTF
-	-	TRBJ1-2	TRBV28	TGTGCCAGCAGTAAGGGGGACATTCCCTATGGCTACACCTTC	CASSKGDIPYGYTF
TRBD2	-	TRBJ2-5	TRBV6-4	TGTGCCAGCAGTGAGACTAGCGGGGCGGGGACCCAGTACTTC	CASSETSGAGTQYF
-	-	TRBJ2-7	TRBV27	TGTGCCAGCAGCCTCATCCTACCGACTCCCCAAAGCTCCTACGAGCAGTACTTC	CASSLILPTPQSSYEQYF